The 2 T cell receptor beta chains given below trace back to one sample, sequenced in a study of blood T cell repertoires in COVID-19. This table comes from immunoSEQ multiplex PCR, and its TCRdb copy is limited to in-frame clones, with some not included. The data hold almost 250,000 clones, with about 84% observed a single time. Sequencing was done on a sample of peripheral blood. These receptors originate from a woman of 80 years or more with COVID-19, enrolled during active disease.

The count of this clone is one. This chain links TRBV18 with TRBJ1-4, with 7 bases that match TRBD1. This CDR3 comprises 14 residues. Per germline, CDR1 KGHSH and CDR2 LQKENI. V was clipped by 1 base and J by 7 bases; unmatched bases: 3. CDR3 coding DNA: TGTGCCAGCTCACCACGGGACAGTCCTGAAAAACTGTTTTTT. Residues: CASSPRDSPEKLFF.

V usage is TRBV18 and J usage is TRBJ1-5; 7 positions match TRBD1. From germline, CDR1 is KGHSH and CDR2 LQKENI. The CDR3 has 18 amino acids. Trimming removed 6 bases from V and 0 bases from J; junction bases left unmatched: 14. For the CDR3, the DNA is TGTGCCAGCTCCCCCGGATCACAGGGGCTCGATAGCAATCAGCCCCAGCATTTT. Translating gives CASSPGSQGLDSNQPQHF.